This T cell receptor (beta chain) emerged from a study of blood T cell repertoires in COVID-19. Across the whole study: The study drew acute and convalescent COVID-19 samples from the United States, Italy and Spain.

Per the study methods: Amplifying reference gene primers gave estimates of nucleated cell counts. Here immunoSEQ multiplex PCR was the method, and the copy in TCRdb shows in-frame clones only, minus some. The DNA was the basis for D and trimming; V, J and clone size are from that table. The sample includes about 81,000 clones, about 88% of them seen just once. This CDR3 spans 14 amino acids. J lost 3 bases, V lost 3 bases, and 0 bases had no gene match. Germline lookup yields CDR1 SGHTA and CDR2 FQGNSA. The chain links TRBV7-2 to TRBJ2-3, with 10 bases identical to TRBD2. The sample comprised peripheral blood. The TCR was taken from a man in his 70s with active or convalescent COVID-19. The CDR3 DNA is TGTGCCAGCAGCTTTAGCGGGGGGACAGATACGCAGTATTTT. This codes for CASSFSGGTDTQYF.